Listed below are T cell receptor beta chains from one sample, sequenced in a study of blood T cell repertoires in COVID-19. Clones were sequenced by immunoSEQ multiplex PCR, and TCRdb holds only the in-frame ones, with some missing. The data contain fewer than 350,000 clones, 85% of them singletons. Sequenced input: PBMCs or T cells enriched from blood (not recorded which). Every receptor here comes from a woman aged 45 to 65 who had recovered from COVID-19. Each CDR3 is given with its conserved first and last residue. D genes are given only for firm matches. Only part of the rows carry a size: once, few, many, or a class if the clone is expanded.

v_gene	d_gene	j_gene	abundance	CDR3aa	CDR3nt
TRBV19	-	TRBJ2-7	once	CASRFRQGLYEQYF	TGTGCCAGTAGGTTCAGACAGGGACTCTACGAGCAGTACTTC
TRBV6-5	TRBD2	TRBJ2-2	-	CASSRSGSGTGELFF	TGTGCCAGCAGCCGTAGCGGGAGTGGCACCGGGGAGCTGTTTTTT
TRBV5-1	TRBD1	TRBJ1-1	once	CASSGQAYEAFF	TGCGCCAGCAGCGGACAGGCCTATGAAGCTTTCTTT
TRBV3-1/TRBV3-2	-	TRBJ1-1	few	CASSQDDLQKNTEAFF	TGTGCCAGCAGCCAAGATGATCTACAGAAGAACACTGAAGCTTTCTTT
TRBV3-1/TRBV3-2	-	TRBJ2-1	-	CASSQAQGSYNEQFF	TGTGCCAGCAGCCAGGCACAGGGCTCCTACAATGAGCAGTTCTTC
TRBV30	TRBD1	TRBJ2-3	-	CAWSHGTGNTDTQYF	TGTGCCTGGAGCCACGGGACAGGGAACACAGATACGCAGTATTTT
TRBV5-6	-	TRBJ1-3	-	CASSLVGGREDF	TGTGCCAGCAGCTTGGTTGGCGGTAGAGAGGATTTT
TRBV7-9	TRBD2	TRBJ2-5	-	CASSLGAASGTQYF	TGTGCCAGCAGCTTAGGGGCGGCTAGCGGGACCCAGTACTTC
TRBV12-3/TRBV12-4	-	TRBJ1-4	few	CASRGAGKEKLFF	TGTGCCAGCAGGGGGGCAGGGAAGGAAAAACTGTTTTTT
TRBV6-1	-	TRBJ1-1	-	CASSEGTRRGTEAFF	TGTGCCAGCAGTGAAGGGACAAGACGCGGCACTGAAGCTTTCTTT
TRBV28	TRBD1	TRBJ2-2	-	CASSSTLLIQGAGGELFF	TGTGCCAGCAGTTCAACCCTACTGATTCAGGGGGCTGGCGGGGAGCTGTTTTTT
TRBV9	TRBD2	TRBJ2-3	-	CASSVGRGTSGRRTDTQYF	TGTGCCAGCAGCGTAGGTAGGGGAACTAGCGGGAGGCGCACAGATACGCAGTATTTT
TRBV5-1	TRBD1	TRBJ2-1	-	CASSLVGQSSYNEQFF	TGCGCCAGCAGCTTGGTGGGACAGTCATCGTACAATGAGCAGTTCTTC
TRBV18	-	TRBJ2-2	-	CASSPPAGVGGELFF	TGTGCCAGCTCACCACCGGCAGGGGTCGGCGGGGAGCTGTTTTTT
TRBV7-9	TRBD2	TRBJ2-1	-	CASSSSIRTSGYNEQFF	TGTGCCAGCAGCTCCTCTATCCGGACTAGCGGGTACAATGAGCAGTTCTTC
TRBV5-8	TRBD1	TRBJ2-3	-	CASSLWNTGGSDTQYF	TGTGCCAGCAGCTTGTGGAACACAGGGGGTTCAGATACGCAGTATTTT
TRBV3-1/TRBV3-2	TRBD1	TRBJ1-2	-	CASSQTEQGVYGYTF	TGTGCCAGCAGCCAAACTGAACAGGGGGTCTATGGCTACACCTTC
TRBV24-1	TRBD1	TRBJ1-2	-	CATSVIRDREDGYTF	TGTGCCACCAGTGTTATCCGGGACAGGGAGGATGGCTACACCTTC
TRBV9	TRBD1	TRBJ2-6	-	CASSPGTASGANVLTF	TGTGCCAGCAGCCCCGGGACAGCCTCTGGGGCCAACGTCCTGACTTTC
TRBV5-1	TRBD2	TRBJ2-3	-	CASSLIAGVSDTQYF	TGCGCCAGCAGCCTCATAGCGGGGGTCTCAGATACGCAGTATTTT
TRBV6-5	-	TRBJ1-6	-	CASTRELGSPLHF	TGTGCCAGCACGCGGGAGTTGGGTTCACCCCTCCACTTT
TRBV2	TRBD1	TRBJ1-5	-	CASRGGQSNQPQHF	TGTGCCAGCAGGGGGGGACAGAGTAATCAGCCCCAGCATTTT
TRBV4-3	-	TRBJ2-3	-	CASSQQTVPTDTQYF	TGCGCCAGCAGCCAACAGACAGTTCCCACAGATACGCAGTATTTT
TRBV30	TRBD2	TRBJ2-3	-	CAWSKGYSGGSTDTQYF	TGTGCCTGGAGTAAAGGCTATAGCGGGGGGAGCACAGATACGCAGTATTTT
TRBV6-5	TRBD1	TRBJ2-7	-	CASRQGVYEQYF	TGTGCCAGCAGACAGGGGGTCTACGAGCAGTACTTC
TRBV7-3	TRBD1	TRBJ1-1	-	CASSLTGQGNTEAFF	TGTGCCAGCAGCTTAACGGGACAGGGAAACACTGAAGCTTTCTTT
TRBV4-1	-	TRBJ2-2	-	CASSQVIGVVWLFF	TGCGCCAGCAGCCAAGTAATAGGGGTGGTGTGGCTGTTTTTT
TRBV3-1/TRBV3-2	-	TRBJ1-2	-	CASSQGGLYGYTF	TGTGCCAGCAGCCAAGGAGGACTATATGGCTACACCTTC
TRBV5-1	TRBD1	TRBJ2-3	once	CASSSGQGFADTQYF	TGCGCCAGCAGCTCGGGACAGGGGTTCGCAGATACGCAGTATTTT
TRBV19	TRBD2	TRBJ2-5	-	CASSPAPRGGRETQYF	TGTGCCAGTAGTCCAGCCCCCCGGGGGGGCCGAGAGACCCAGTACTTC
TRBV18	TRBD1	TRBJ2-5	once	CASSPRTGQETQYF	TGTGCCAGCTCACCGAGGACAGGACAAGAGACCCAGTACTTC
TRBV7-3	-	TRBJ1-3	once	CASSRTGAGNTIYF	TGTGCCAGCAGCCGAACAGGAGCTGGAAACACCATATATTTT
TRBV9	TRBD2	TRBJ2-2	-	CASSVGGANTGELFF	TGTGCCAGCAGCGTGGGAGGGGCGAACACCGGGGAGCTGTTTTTT
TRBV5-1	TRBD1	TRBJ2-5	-	CASSPLQGQVETQYF	TGCGCCAGCAGCCCCTTACAGGGACAGGTGGAGACCCAGTACTTC
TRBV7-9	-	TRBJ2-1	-	CASSPLPADYNEQFF	TGTGCCAGCAGTCCCCTCCCAGCGGACTACAATGAGCAGTTCTTC
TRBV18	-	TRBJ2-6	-	CASSPTGAGANVLTF	TGTGCCAGCTCACCGACGGGAGCCGGGGCCAACGTCCTGACTTTC
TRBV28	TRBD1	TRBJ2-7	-	CASSPGQLSYEQYF	TGTGCCAGCAGTCCGGGACAGCTCTCCTACGAGCAGTACTTC
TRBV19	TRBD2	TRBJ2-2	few	CASRGRGNTGELFF	TGTGCCAGTAGGGGGAGGGGAAACACCGGGGAGCTGTTTTTT
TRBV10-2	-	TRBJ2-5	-	CASSVAGEQTQYF	TGCGCCAGCAGTGTAGCTGGGGAGCAGACCCAGTACTTC
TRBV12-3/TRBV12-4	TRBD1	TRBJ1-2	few	CASSRTGIYGYTF	TGTGCCAGCAGTCGGACAGGAATCTATGGCTACACCTTC
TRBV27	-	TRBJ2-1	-	CASSFRDSYNEQFF	TGTGCCAGCAGTTTTCGGGACTCCTACAATGAGCAGTTCTTC
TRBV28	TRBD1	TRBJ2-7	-	CASSFGDRGEQYF	TGTGCCAGCAGTTTCGGGGACAGGGGCGAGCAGTACTTC
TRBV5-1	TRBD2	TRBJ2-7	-	CASQKSAGESYEQYF	TGCGCCAGCCAAAAGTCCGCGGGGGAATCCTACGAGCAGTACTTC
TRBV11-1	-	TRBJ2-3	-	CASSLIGQLTDTQYF	TGTGCCAGCAGCTTAATAGGACAGCTTACAGATACGCAGTATTTT
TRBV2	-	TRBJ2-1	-	CASSERGGGYNEQFF	TGTGCCAGCAGTGAACGAGGGGGGGGTTACAATGAGCAGTTCTTC